This T cell receptor beta chain originates from a study of blood T cell repertoires in COVID-19 (dated by TCRdb to 2020 to 2022). About the full investigation: Samples from collaborators originated in the United States, Italy and Spain and spanned both the acute and convalescent phases of COVID-19. The prospective study material was composed of cDNA or gDNA derived from T cells, B-cell-depleted T cells, or PBMCs. The dataset comprised deeply sampled blood TCRbeta repertoires from subjects exposed to, actively infected with, or recovered from COVID-19. A freely available public database, intended as a resource for researchers studying the immune response to SARS-CoV-2, is where the repertoires were released. Samples were obtained from the ongoing ImmuneRACE study (first 160 participants) and from 1,254 subjects provided by 6 global collaborators. Nearly every sample came with metadata listing a de-identified subject ID, COVID-19 status, age in years and sex. Where available, HLA class I and class II types were taken from metadata supplied by the sample provider and were not determined by assay-based typing. On the study overall, not on this receptor specifically: The quantity of clinical and demographic metadata differed by source and by participant and was supplied without curation.

Based on the germline V gene, the CDR1 and CDR2 sequences are MNHEY and SVGAGI. The cysteine opens and the phenylalanine closes a CDR3 of 14 amino acids. Only the CDR3 part of the read is kept: 42 bases, read in frame from the first base. V is trimmed back by 6 bases and J by 4 bases, and the junction contains 7 bases that no gene match accounts for. The immunoSEQ Assay, a bias-controlled multiplex PCR, was used to amplify TCRbeta CDR3 regions from genomic DNA. As for the original processing: The number of nucleated cells in each sample was estimated from the amplification of reference gene primers within the assay. To quantify the absolute abundance of each unique TCRbeta CDR3 rearrangement, sequence reads were collapsed and filtered. For each sample, productive Simpson clonality was calculated as the square root of Simpson's diversity index over productive rearrangements. The table comes from immuneACCESS by way of TCRdb, which keeps in-frame sequences with V and J called. Part of the clones is missing from these tables; in studies checked, under half for an unresolved V gene and the rest for unknown reasons. The D gene and trimming were derived from the DNA, and the V and J assignments and clone size from that table. Within this sample are under 200,000 clones, with roughly 90% of them counted one time only. Of the sample, roughly 0.78% falls within the top ten clones.

Worth noting for this clone: It has no known antigen specificity. No much larger clone is present one base from it, and per-base qualities are unavailable.

Collaborating institutions collected whole blood in K2EDTA tubes following their own protocols. For TCRbeta analysis, collaborators shipped samples as frozen whole blood, isolated PBMCs, or DNA extracted from either of those sample types. This clonotype was obtained from a woman in her 70s with acute or convalescent COVID-19. This chain is built from TRBV6-5 and TRBJ1-1, with 8 bases aligning to TRBD1. Sequencing was done on a sample of peripheral blood. The CDR3: CASRPNRGSTEAFF. The DNA reads as follows: TGTGCCAGCAGGCCGAACAGGGGGAGCACTGAAGCTTTCTTT.